This TCR beta chain was recorded in a study of cytomegalovirus exposure and HLA in healthy donors. Overall study findings and caveats: Being productive about 90% or about 30% of the time was typical of most TCR beta V segments in an earlier analysis. It was about 150 TCR beta chains that were listed as cytomegalovirus-associated. Trimming of TCR beta V- and J-genes showed a link, identified in a later analysis, to a missense DCLRE1C variant.

The PCR contained 60 Vbeta and 13 Jbeta primers. TCRdb keeps only in-frame clones here, not all; method: immunoSEQ multiplex PCR. Here the sample spans roughly 250,000 clones, 75% to 85% being singletons. The CDR3 spans 13 residues. With 5 bases removed from V and 0 bases from J, the gap between germline ends came to 8 bases. Germline CDR1 and CDR2: SGHRS and YFSETQ. With regard to this clone: Antigen specificity is unknown.

The sequencing sample was made of PBMCs. The chain links TRBV5-1 to TRBJ1-1; D remains unclear. The TCR comes from a girl aged 2 to 9 in good health and CMV-seronegative. The CDR3 protein is CASSEGMNTEAFF. The CDR3 DNA is TGCGCCAGCAGTGAGGGTATGAACACTGAAGCTTTCTTT.